This is a list of T cell receptor beta chains from one sample in a study of T cell changes during pregnancy in multiple sclerosis. Data came from immunoSEQ multiplex PCR; TCRdb stores just in-frame clones and leaves some out. The sample lists tens of thousands of clones, over 85% occurring once. The starting material was peripheral blood, obtained in the first trimester of pregnancy. Receptors were obtained from a female donor with multiple sclerosis, enrolled in a pregnancy study. The CDR3 runs from the conserved cysteine through the conserved F or W. Fields, in order: CDR3 length, clone size, D gene, V gene, J gene, CDR3 protein, CDR3 DNA. The D gene is left open where the match is weak. Some rows have no size entry. The others give once, few or many, or a class for an expanded clone.

11,-,-,TRBV29-1,TRBJ1-2,CSVGAQGGYTF,TGCAGCGTTGGTGCGCAGGGTGGCTACACCTTC
16,-,-,TRBV9,TRBJ1-6,CASSPRGGVRGSPLHF,TGTGCCAGCAGCCCCCGGGGGGGTGTAAGAGGTTCACCCCTCCACTTT
16,-,TRBD1,TRBV25-1,TRBJ1-2,CASSEARGVQGHGYTF,TGTGCCAGCAGTGAAGCAAGGGGTGTACAGGGGCATGGCTACACCTTC
12,-,-,TRBV6-6,TRBJ2-1,CASSRDYNEQFF,TGTGCCAGCAGCCGAGATTACAATGAGCAGTTCTTC
19,-,TRBD2,TRBV7-2,TRBJ2-5,CASSRASGGLGLSGETQYF,TGTGCCAGCAGCCGTGCTAGCGGGGGGCTGGGGTTATCAGGAGAGACCCAGTACTTC
11,-,-,TRBV20-1,TRBJ1-1,CSAREVMEAFF,TGCAGTGCTAGAGAGGTTATGGAGGCTTTCTTT
14,-,-,TRBV6-5,TRBJ1-1,CASRKDSMNTEAFF,TGTGCCAGCCGAAAGGACAGCATGAACACTGAAGCTTTCTTT
15,-,TRBD1,TRBV6-5,TRBJ1-1,CASSRRQGTRTEAFF,TGTGCCAGCAGCCGCCGACAGGGAACGAGGACTGAAGCTTTCTTT
14,-,TRBD1,TRBV27,TRBJ1-5,CASRGTGSNQPQHF,TGTGCCAGCCGTGGGACAGGGTCGAATCAGCCCCAGCATTTT
17,-,TRBD2,TRBV10-2,TRBJ2-7,CASSELRGRGRSYEQYF,TGCGCCAGCAGTGAGCTCCGGGGGAGGGGTCGCTCCTACGAGCAGTACTTC
15,once,TRBD1,TRBV5-1,TRBJ1-2,CASSQPQGAGYGYTF,TGCGCCAGCAGTCAGCCACAGGGGGCAGGCTATGGCTACACCTTC
13,-,-,TRBV10-3,TRBJ2-2,CAITDFNTGELFF,TGTGCCATCACAGATTTCAACACCGGGGAGCTGTTTTTT
15,-,TRBD1,TRBV7-9,TRBJ2-7,CASSPGTGRPYEQYF,TGTGCCAGCAGCCCCGGGACAGGGCGGCCCTACGAGCAGTACTTC
15,-,TRBD2,TRBV6-5,TRBJ2-1,CATFARGSSYNEQFF,TGTGCCACGTTTGCGCGGGGGAGCTCCTACAATGAGCAGTTCTTC
14,-,TRBD1,TRBV2,TRBJ1-1,CASSRQGADTEAFF,TGTGCCAGCAGTAGACAGGGGGCGGACACTGAAGCTTTCTTT
16,-,-,TRBV27,TRBJ2-1,CASSLSPGHIYNEQFF,TGTGCCAGCAGTTTATCCCCGGGACACATATACAATGAGCAGTTCTTC
15,-,-,TRBV19,TRBJ2-3,CASSYLATVTDTQYF,TGTGCCAGTAGTTATCTAGCGACTGTCACAGATACGCAGTATTTT
17,-,-,TRBV2,TRBJ1-6,CASSVLRQLSYNSPLHF,TGTGCCAGCAGTGTCTTGAGACAGCTCTCCTATAATTCACCCCTCCACTTT
14,-,TRBD2,TRBV28,TRBJ2-7,CATLRGGAVYEQYF,TGTGCCACCCTCCGGGGGGGAGCGGTCTACGAGCAGTACTTC
13,-,-,TRBV19,TRBJ1-5,CASSRMRGQPQHF,TGTGCCAGTAGTCGGATGCGGGGCCAGCCCCAGCATTTT
14,-,TRBD1,TRBV7-2,TRBJ1-5,CASSPGQLNQPQHF,TGTGCCAGCAGCCCGGGACAGCTCAATCAGCCCCAGCATTTT
15,-,-,TRBV28,TRBJ1-1,CASSFRLRGNTEAFF,TGTGCCAGCAGCTTCCGGTTAAGGGGGAACACTGAAGCTTTCTTT
15,-,TRBD1,TRBV7-2,TRBJ1-2,CASSTRQGADYGYTF,TGTGCCAGCAGCACACGACAGGGGGCGGACTATGGCTACACCTTC